This T cell receptor (beta chain) was found in a study of T cells in Graves' hyperthyroidism and ophthalmopathy. General observations from the study: Most thyroid clonotypes expanded above 0.001 appeared in blood too.

Fresh peripheral blood, 10 ml, yielded the PBMCs. Ten or more counts support this clonotype. What it binds is unknown. RNA transcripts provided the source from which TCR beta CDR3 regions were amplified. HTBI primers were the set used in a first-round RT-PCR of the TCR CDR3. MiXCR, run by TCRdb on the multiplex PCR reads, gives a single entry per CDR3 protein. The sample has 640,000 or so distinct CDR3 sequences, roughly 15% seen once. CDR3 length: 14 amino acids. Deletions cut 4 bases from V and 7 bases from J, with 11 bases between. Germline-derived CDR1 and CDR2 are PRHDT and FYEKMQ (reference sequence).

This TCR was sampled from a woman in her thirties or forties with Graves' ophthalmopathy. Sequencing was carried out using blood. V usage is TRBV13 and J usage is TRBJ1-6, with D perhaps matching TRBD1 (6 bases). DNA for the CDR3: TGTGCCAGCAGCTCCCCGACAGGCAATTCACCCCTCCACTTT. It is translated as CASSSPTGNSPLHF. The entire variable domain, with the rest obtained from reference TRBV13 and TRBJ1-6, is as follows: AAGVIQSPRHLIKEKRETATLKCYPIPRHDTVYWYQQGPGQDPQFLISFYEKMQSDKGSIPDRFSAQQFSDYHSELNMSSLELGDSALYFCASSSPTGNSPLHFGNGTRLTVT.